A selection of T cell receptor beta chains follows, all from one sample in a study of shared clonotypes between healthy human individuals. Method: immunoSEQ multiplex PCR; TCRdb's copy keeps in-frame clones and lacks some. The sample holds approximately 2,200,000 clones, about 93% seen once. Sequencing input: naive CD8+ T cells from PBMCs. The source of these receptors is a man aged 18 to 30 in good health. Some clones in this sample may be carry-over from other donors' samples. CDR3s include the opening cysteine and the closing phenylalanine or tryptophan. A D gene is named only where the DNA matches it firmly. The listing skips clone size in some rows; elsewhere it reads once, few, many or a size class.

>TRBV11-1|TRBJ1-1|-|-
TGTGCCAGCAGCTTAGCAAAGACAGTGAACACTGAAGCTTTCTTT
CASSLAKTVNTEAFF
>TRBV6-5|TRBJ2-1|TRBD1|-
TGTGCCAGCAGTCACCGGGACAGCCAATACAATGAGCAGTTCTTC
CASSHRDSQYNEQFF
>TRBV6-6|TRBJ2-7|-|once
TGTGCCAGCAGTCTTCCAGGCGTCTACGAGCAGTACTTC
CASSLPGVYEQYF
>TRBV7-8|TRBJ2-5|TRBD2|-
TGTGCCAGCAGACTAGCGGGAGGGCCGGAGACCCAGTACTTC
CASRLAGGPETQYF
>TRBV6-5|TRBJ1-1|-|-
TGTGCCAGCAGTTTTCTTTTGGGGGCGAACACTGAAGCTTTCTTT
CASSFLLGANTEAFF
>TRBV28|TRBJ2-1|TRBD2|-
TGTGCCAGCAGTTTAGCGGGAGATGTGGATGAGCAGTTCTTC
CASSLAGDVDEQFF
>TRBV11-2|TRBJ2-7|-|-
TGTGCCAGCAGCTTTAGGCGGGACCCTAGAATTTCCTACGAGCAGTACTTC
CASSFRRDPRISYEQYF
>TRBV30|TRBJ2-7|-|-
TGTGCCTGGAGTCCCCAGGGTTTAAGATCCTTCCTATACGAGCAGTACTTC
CAWSPQGLRSFLYEQYF
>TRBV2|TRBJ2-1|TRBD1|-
TGTGCCAGCTGGAACCCCGCGGGACAGGGCCATAATGAGCAGTTCTTC
CASWNPAGQGHNEQFF
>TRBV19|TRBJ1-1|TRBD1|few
TGTGCCAGTAGTGTCAGGGGGCGCATTAACACTGAAGCTTTCTTT
CASSVRGRINTEAFF
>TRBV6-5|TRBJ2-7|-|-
TGTGCCAGCAAGCCGCGGGACCAATACTACGAGCAGTACTTC
CASKPRDQYYEQYF
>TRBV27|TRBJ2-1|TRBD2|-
TGTGCCAGCAGTGAGACTAGCGGGAGGCTATACAATGAGCAGTTCTTC
CASSETSGRLYNEQFF
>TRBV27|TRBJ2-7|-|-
TGTGCCAGCAGTTTCCAGGGACTCCCCCGTTACGAGCAGTACTTC
CASSFQGLPRYEQYF
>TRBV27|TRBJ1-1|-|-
TGTGCCAGCTCTTCCTGGACTGACACTGAAGCTTTCTTT
CASSSWTDTEAFF
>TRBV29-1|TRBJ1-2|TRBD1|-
TGCAGCGTTGAAGTTTTAGGACAGGGGAAAGCCTATGGCTACACCTTC
CSVEVLGQGKAYGYTF
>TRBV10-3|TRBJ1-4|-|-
TGTGCCATCAGTGGGGGAGACAGTGAAAAACTGTTTTTT
CAISGGDSEKLFF
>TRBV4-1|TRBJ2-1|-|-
TGCGCCAGCAGCCCTGCTGGATACAATGAGCAGTTCTTC
CASSPAGYNEQFF
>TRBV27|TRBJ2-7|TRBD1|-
TGTGCCGGTCGGGACAGCTACGAGCAGTACTTC
CAGRDSYEQYF
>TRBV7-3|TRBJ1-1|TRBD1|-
TGTGCCAGCACCTTGGGGGACAGGGGGCCATTCGCTGAAGCTTTCTTT
CASTLGDRGPFAEAFF
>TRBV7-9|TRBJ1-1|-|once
TGTGCCAGCACCCGATCCCCAACGAACACTGAAGCTTTCTTT
CASTRSPTNTEAFF
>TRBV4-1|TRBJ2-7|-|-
TGCGCCAGCAGCCAAGTTACGGTTGGCTACGAGCAGTACTTC
CASSQVTVGYEQYF
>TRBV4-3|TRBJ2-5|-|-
TGCGCCAGCAGCCAAGATGGCGGGATAGGCCAAGAGACCCAGTACTTC
CASSQDGGIGQETQYF
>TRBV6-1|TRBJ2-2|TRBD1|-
TGTGCCGAGGGGGCTACAGGGGGCACCGGGGAGCTGTTTTTT
CAEGATGGTGELFF
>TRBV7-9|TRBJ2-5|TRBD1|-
TGTGCCAGCAGCTTCGCCGGGACAGGGGCCAGAGAGACCCAGTACTTC
CASSFAGTGARETQYF
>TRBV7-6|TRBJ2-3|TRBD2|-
TGTGCCAGCAGCCGCACTAGCGCCCCGGCAGATACGCAGTATTTT
CASSRTSAPADTQYF
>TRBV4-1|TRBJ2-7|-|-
TGCGCCAGCAGCCAAGATCGATCCAGGGGCTACGAGCAGTACTTC
CASSQDRSRGYEQYF